One and the same sample provided the 5 T cell receptor beta chains below, sequenced in a study of vaccination and CD4 T cells after COVID-19. Once obtained from cultured CD4+ T cells, the DNA was sequenced using the Oncomine TCR Beta short-read assay. MiXCR, run by TCRdb on the PCR reads, gives a single entry per CDR3 protein. Among roughly 14,000 distinct CDR3 sequences listed, approximately 45% were seen once. Documented treatment: approximately 11-day PBMC culture with coronavirus spike peptide pools or control peptides (ViraFEST assay). Their cognate antigens are unknown. Sequenced: cultured CD4+ T cells from blood. These receptors all come from a human donor with COVID-19.

J is TRBJ2-3 and V is TRBV7-9; 10 bases fit TRBD2. This CDR3 spans 14 amino acids. The germline gives CDR1 SEHNR, CDR2 FQNEAQ (reference sequence). The V segment lost 4 bases and the J segment 10 bases; nucleotides outside the gene matches: 8. This chain's CDR3 is CASSWGTSARAQYF. In DNA form, the CDR3 reads TGTGCCAGCAGCTGGGGGACTAGCGCCCGGGCGCAGTATTTT.

The chain employs TRBV24-1 and TRBJ2-1; D remains ambiguous. Germline CDR1 is KGHDR and CDR2 is SFDVKD. The CDR3 sequence is 15 residues long. V was shortened by 4 bases and J by 0 bases, with 9 bases between the two germline ends. CDR3 coding DNA: TGTGCCACCAGTGACCCCCAAGGCTCCTACAATGAGCAGTTCTTC. It translates to CATSDPQGSYNEQFF.

This chain uses TRBV20-1 with TRBJ2-3; D assignment may be TRBD1 or TRBD2 (5 bases each). In germline, CDR1 is DFQATT, CDR2 SNEGSKA (reference sequence). The CDR3 spans 14 residues. V was cut by 1 base and J by 0 bases, with 8 bases left in between. This chain's CDR3 is CSARARGSTDTQYF. Here the CDR3 DNA reads TGCAGTGCTAGAGCGAGGGGTAGCACAGATACGCAGTATTTT.

This rearrangement joins TRBV24-1 to TRBJ1-3; D unclear. Per germline, CDR1 KGHDR and CDR2 SFDVKD. The ends were cut back, 4 bases at V and 0 bases at J, with 6 bases in the middle. This CDR3 has 14 amino acids. The CDR3 bases are TGTGCCACCAGTGACCCAAGCTCTGGAAACACCATATATTTT. Its protein product is CATSDPSSGNTIYF.

The chain joins TRBV7-2 to TRBJ1-2; no definite D call. Germline loops: CDR1 SGHTA, CDR2 FQGNSA. This CDR3 is 12 amino acids long. Trimming cost V 5 bases and J 4 bases, with 8 bases left between them. In nucleotides, the CDR3 is TGTGCCAGCAGCAAGGACGGCTATGGCTACACCTTC. Protein: CASSKDGYGYTF. The full variable domain, completed using reference TRBV7-2 and TRBJ1-2, is GAGVSQSPSNKVTEKGKDVELRCDPISGHTALYWYRQSLGQGLEFLIYFQGNSAPDKSGLPSDRFSAERTGGSVSTLTIQRTQQEDSAVYLCASSKDGYGYTFGSGTRLTVV.